The 28 T cell receptor beta chains listed next were all sequenced from one sample in a study of early T cells in non-severe SARS-CoV-2 infection (dated by TCRdb to 2020 to 2023). The method behind the library was 5' RACE. TCRdb lists the instrument as NextSeq 500. The public reads were run again by TCRdb, first through fastp at Q25 and then through MiXCR, and only productive beta chains were kept. Each CDR3 protein appears once, grouped with its most common genes and DNA. The sample contains some 78,000 distinct CDR3 sequences, 13% of them found a single time. The ten largest clones represent about 6.1% of the sample. Sequencing was performed on whole blood. The receptors here all came from an adult who was a healthcare worker with PCR-confirmed SARS-CoV-2 infection or an uninfected control (not recorded which).

In its sample, this clonotype was seen a few times. This sequence joins TRBV6-5 and TRBJ1-4; D may be TRBD1 (6 bases). This CDR3 is built from 14 residues. Per the germline V gene, CDR1 is MNHEY and CDR2 is SVGAGI. The germline V and J ends were trimmed by 5 bases and 3 bases, with 10 bases remaining between them. The CDR3 nucleotides read TGTGCCAGCAGTACAGGGACGGCTAATGAAAAACTGTTTTTT. It translates to CASSTGTANEKLFF.

This clonotype was recorded many times. The chain recombines TRBV5-1 with TRBJ2-1, with D perhaps matching TRBD1 (5 bases). CDR1 is SGHRS and CDR2 is YFSETQ in the germline V gene. The CDR3 is 14 amino acids. With 2 bases removed from V and 5 bases from J, the gap between germline ends came to 11 bases. The CDR3 region has the DNA TGCGCCAGCAGCTTCCAGGGAAGTGACAATGAGCAGTTCTTC. It translates to CASSFQGSDNEQFF.

This clonotype occurred a few times. This chain connects TRBV29-1 to TRBJ1-2, with D possibly TRBD1 on 5 matching bases. Per the germline V gene, CDR1 is SQVTM and CDR2 is ANQGSEA. This CDR3 comprises 13 residues. V was cut by 7 bases and J by 6 bases, with 18 bases left in between. CDR3 region: CSAGRESRDGYTF. CDR3 nucleotide sequence: TGCAGCGCCGGAAGGGAAAGCAGGGATGGCTACACCTTC.

The chain recombines TRBV7-9 with TRBJ2-7; a possible D gene is TRBD1 (5 bases). CDR3 size: 11 residues. Germline CDR1 is SEHNR and CDR2 is FQNEAQ (reference sequence). V dropped 7 bases and J dropped 5 bases, with 9 bases sitting between them. The CDR3 nucleotides read TGTGCCAGCACAGGGATCAACGAGCAGTACTTC. It translates to CASTGINEQYF.

This clonotype showed up just a few times. The junction departs from germline at one end; a sequencing error may be responsible. This chain uses TRBV7-2 with TRBJ1-1; D ambiguous. CDR1 is SGHTA and CDR2 is FQGNSA in the germline V gene. The CDR3 sequence is 10 residues long. For the CDR3, the DNA is TGTGCCAGCAGCTTAGAAGCCCAGATCTTT. Encoded protein: CASSLEAQIF. Supplemented by reference TRBV7-2 and TRBJ1-1, the full variable domain reads GAGVSQSPSNKVTEKGKDVELRCDPISGHTALYWYRQSLGQGLEFLIYFQGNSAPDKSGLPSDRFSAERTGGSVSTLTIQRTQQEDSAVYLCASSLEAQIFGQGTRLTVV.

This sequence joins TRBV5-1 and TRBJ1-1; the D is unclear. The CDR3 is 14 residues long. Germline values: CDR1 SGHRS, CDR2 YFSETQ. The V gene lost 2 bases and the J gene lost 2 bases, with 10 bases spanning the gap. CDR3 sequence (DNA): TGCGCCAGCAGCTTCACTACAGAAAACACTGAAGCTTTCTTT. This sequence encodes CASSFTTENTEAFF.

This clonotype was recorded many times. The chain combines TRBV2 with TRBJ2-3, with 9 bases identical to TRBD2. Germline V CDR1 and CDR2: SNHLY, FYNNEI. The CDR3 runs 14 residues. Trimming cost V 0 bases and J 14 bases; bases outside gene matches: 9. The CDR3 protein is CASSEAQAGGFPYF. The CDR3 coding sequence is TGTGCCAGCAGTGAAGCGCAGGCGGGGGGGTTCCCGTATTTT.

This clonotype was seen once. This chain uses TRBV12-3 or TRBV12-4 with TRBJ2-7; 8 nucleotides line up with TRBD2. J was trimmed by 7 bases and V by 3 bases; bases with no gene match: 2. The CDR3 has 12 residues. CDR3 region: CASSFQRGEQYF. In DNA, the CDR3 is TGTGCCAGCAGTTTCCAGCGGGGGGAGCAGTACTTC.

This clonotype turned up a few times. J is TRBJ1-6 and V is TRBV4-2; D not certain. This CDR3 spans 15 amino acids. From germline, CDR1 is LGHNA and CDR2 YNFKEQ. The V and J ends lost 0 bases and 5 bases respectively, with 8 bases between them. The CDR3: CASSQEGSNNSPLHF. DNA of the CDR3: TGTGCCAGCAGCCAAGAAGGCAGTAATAATTCACCCCTCCACTTT.

This clonotype has only a few counts. V is TRBV27 and J is TRBJ1-5; D uncertain. Per germline, CDR1 MNHEY and CDR2 SMNVEV (reference sequence). This CDR3 spans 13 amino acids. V lost 6 bases to trimming and J lost 2 bases, with 8 bases between them. The CDR3 DNA follows: TGTGCCAGCAGACTCGCCCGCAATCAGCCCCAGCATTTT. Amino acids: CASRLARNQPQHF.

This clonotype has a handful of counts. The J gene is TRBJ1-4, the V gene TRBV5-1; unclear D gene. Germline V lookup: CDR1 SGHRS, CDR2 YFSETQ. CDR3 length: 13 amino acids. V was pared by 2 bases and J by 3 bases, with 5 bases between. The CDR3, as DNA: TGCGCCAGCAGCTTTGGGGCTAATGAAAAACTGTTTTTT. Translation: CASSFGANEKLFF.

In its sample, this clonotype was seen many times. V is TRBV30 and J is TRBJ2-1; 14 bases map to TRBD2. J lost 10 bases, V lost 1 base, and 6 bases had no gene match. Per the germline V gene, CDR1 is GTSNPN and CDR2 is SVGIG (reference sequence). This CDR3 has 15 residues. The CDR3 region has the DNA TGTGCCTGGAGTGCGACTAGCGGGAGGGCCCCCGAGCAGTTCTTC. Protein product: CAWSATSGRAPEQFF.

The chain recombines TRBV5-6 with TRBJ2-3; 12 nucleotides agree with TRBD1. The V segment lost 4 bases and the J segment 6 bases; nucleotides outside the gene matches: 9. Germline CDR1 is SGHDT and CDR2 is YYEEEE. This CDR3 region has 16 residues. The CDR3 region is CASSRSPGTGGDTQYF. DNA of the CDR3: TGTGCCAGCAGCCGATCCCCCGGGACAGGGGGCGATACGCAGTATTTT.

This clonotype has ten or more counts. This chain joins TRBV5-4 and TRBJ2-2; D remains unclear. In germline, CDR1 is SGHNT, CDR2 YYREEE (reference sequence). The CDR3 contains 13 residues. V was pared by 0 bases and J by 6 bases, with 6 bases between. The CDR3 is CASSLEQSGELFF. The DNA of the CDR3 is TGTGCCAGCAGCTTGGAACAGTCCGGGGAGCTGTTTTTT.

This clonotype showed up many times. This rearrangement joins TRBV5-4 to TRBJ2-3; TRBD1 matches at 11 bases. V lost 4 bases, J lost 3 bases, and 4 bases stayed unmatched. CDR3 length: 15 amino acids. The germline CDR1 and CDR2 sequences are SGHNT and YYREEE (reference sequence). The CDR3 bases are TGTGCCAGCAGCGAGGACAGGGGGCTAACAGATACGCAGTATTTT. It translates to CASSEDRGLTDTQYF.

This clonotype was detected once. The chain is built from TRBV7-2 and TRBJ2-1; 10 bases agree with TRBD2. Germline V gives CDR1 SGHTA, CDR2 FQGNSA. V lost 2 bases and J lost 9; bases outside the gene matches: 10. The CDR3 is made up of 16 amino acids. The CDR3: CASSLRRLAGAIEQFF. The CDR3 nucleotides are TGTGCCAGCAGCTTACGGCGGCTAGCGGGAGCCATTGAGCAGTTCTTC.

The chain carries TRBV12-3 or TRBV12-4 and TRBJ2-7; TRBD1 aligns across 10 bases. The V gene end was trimmed by 6 bases and the J gene end by 7 bases; junction bases not matched to a gene: 9. This CDR3 contains 14 residues. The CDR3 protein is CASRETGGAGEQYF. CDR3 nucleotide sequence: TGTGCCAGCAGGGAGACAGGGGGCGCGGGGGAGCAGTACTTC.

This clonotype was recorded a few times. The chain employs TRBV7-9 and TRBJ2-3; no definite D call. Deletions cut 4 bases from V and 2 bases from J, with 16 bases between. This CDR3 is built from 16 residues. The germline V gene has CDR1 SEHNR and CDR2 FQNEAQ (reference sequence). The CDR3 loop reads CASSSTGQYNTDTQYF. CDR3 nucleotides: TGTGCCAGCAGCTCCACCGGGCAGTACAACACAGATACGCAGTATTTT.

This clonotype came up a few times. V gene TRBV29-1 combines with J gene TRBJ1-1, with 7 bases fitting TRBD1. CDR3 length equals 13 residues. Germline V gives CDR1 SQVTM, CDR2 ANQGSEA. Trimming removed 6 bases from V and 7 bases from J; junction bases left unmatched: 11. CDR3 sequence reads: CSVPLGTANEAFF. The CDR3 bases are TGCAGCGTCCCCCTCGGGACAGCAAATGAAGCTTTCTTT.

This clonotype was picked up a small number of times. The chain links TRBV20-1 to TRBJ1-5, with D possibly matching TRBD1 (5 bases). Trimming pared 0 bases from V and 3 bases from J, leaving 12 bases between. Germline V gives CDR1 DFQATT, CDR2 SNEGSKA (reference sequence). The CDR3 covers 15 residues. CDR3 residues: CSAREWQGDNQPQHF. In DNA form, the CDR3 reads TGCAGTGCTAGAGAGTGGCAGGGTGACAATCAGCCCCAGCATTTT.

This clonotype is judged medium-sized. The genes are TRBV3-1 and TRBJ2-1, with 8 bases fitting TRBD2. The V gene end was trimmed by 1 base and the J gene end by 4 bases; junction bases not matched to a gene: 9. The CDR3 has 17 residues. The germline V gene encodes CDR1 LGHDT and CDR2 YNNKEL (reference sequence). CDR3 sequence: CASSQVAGINSYNEQFF. In nucleotides, the CDR3 is TGTGCCAGCAGCCAAGTAGCGGGAATTAACTCGTACAATGAGCAGTTCTTC.

This clonotype was counted many times. The rearrangement links TRBV15 to TRBJ2-1; 9 bases fit TRBD2. Germline V lookup: CDR1 LNHNV, CDR2 YYDKDF (reference sequence). Trimming at V came to 5 bases and at J to 6 bases, leaving 8 bases not matched to a gene. The CDR3 runs 15 residues. The CDR3 DNA follows: TGTGCCACCAGCGGAGGGACTAGCCTGGTCAATGAGCAGTTCTTC. Its translation is CATSGGTSLVNEQFF.

The chain links TRBV28 to TRBJ2-1, with D perhaps TRBD2 (6 bases). There are 13 residues in the CDR3. The germline V gene encodes CDR1 MDHEN and CDR2 SYDVKM. V was shortened by 6 bases and J by 4 bases, with 10 bases between the two germline ends. The CDR3 coding sequence is TGTGCCAGCAGACTAGCCATTTACAATGAGCAGTTCTTC. Amino acids: CASRLAIYNEQFF.

In its sample, this clonotype was seen many times. The chain employs TRBV29-1 and TRBJ2-3, with D perhaps TRBD2 (5 bases). Germline CDR1 is SQVTM and CDR2 is ANQGSEA. Trimming took off 3 bases at V and 2 bases at J, with 15 bases between the two ends. This CDR3 region has 15 residues. The CDR3, as DNA: TGCAGCGTTGACGCCTATAGCGCCTCCACAGATACGCAGTATTTT. Residues: CSVDAYSASTDTQYF.

This chain joins TRBV28 and TRBJ1-5, with a weak D call TRBD1 (6 bases). The CDR3 is made up of 14 amino acids. The V and J ends lost 4 bases and 3 bases respectively, with 10 bases between them. Germline values: CDR1 MDHEN, CDR2 SYDVKM. The CDR3 reads CASSSGVYNQPQHF. The CDR3 DNA reads TGTGCCAGCAGTTCAGGGGTGTACAATCAGCCCCAGCATTTT.

J is TRBJ2-2 and V is TRBV19, with a tentative D call TRBD2 (5 bases). The germline V gene encodes CDR1 LNHDA and CDR2 SQIVND (reference sequence). V dropped 1 base and J dropped 1 base, with 7 bases sitting between them. The CDR3 consists of 15 residues. CDR3 residues: CASSIAGVNTGELFF. The DNA of the CDR3 is TGTGCCAGTAGTATAGCCGGGGTGAACACCGGGGAGCTGTTTTTT.

The chain uses TRBV27 and TRBJ1-5, with D tentatively TRBD1 (5 bases). Germline CDR1 and CDR2: MNHEY and SMNVEV (reference sequence). The V end was cut by 5 bases, the J end by 3 bases, with 14 bases between. The CDR3 is made up of 15 amino acids. The DNA for the CDR3 is TGTGCCAGCAGTCCCTTCAGGGACTACAATCAGCCCCAGCATTTT. It translates to CASSPFRDYNQPQHF.

This clonotype was found many times. The J gene is TRBJ2-7, the V gene TRBV20-1; D remains ambiguous. V lost 5 bases, J lost 5 bases, and 16 bases lay in between. The CDR3 extends over 13 amino acids. Germline V gives CDR1 DFQATT, CDR2 SNEGSKA (reference sequence). CDR3 coding DNA: TGCAGTGCTTACCCGACTGGACGGGACGAGCAGTACTTC. This encodes CSAYPTGRDEQYF.